This TCR beta chain emerged from a study of CD8 T cells in ankylosing spondylitis. This CDR3 is built from 14 residues. The trim removed 8 bases at V and 9 bases at J, leaving 10 bases unmatched. Making use of molecular barcodes, quantitative 5'-RACE generated TCR beta libraries. One entry per CDR3 protein results from TCRdb running MiXCR on the 5' RACE reads. Of 150,000 to 200,000 distinct CDR3 sequences listed, 10% to 15% are singletons. On this clonotype: The antigen remains undetermined.

Study results and limitations: Disease-associated clonotypes exhibited CD8+ identity and were relatively infrequent in peripheral blood. One TCR beta motif, made up of seven to nine highly homologous variants, appeared characteristic of ankylosing spondylitis blood. Within matched ankylosing spondylitis synovial fluid, disease-linked clones were reportedly significantly enriched.

The sequence came from a female donor with ankylosing spondylitis or in good health (not recorded which). Sequences were obtained from blood, either unsorted or a sorted T cell fraction (not recorded which). The rearrangement links TRBV12-3 or TRBV12-4 to TRBJ2-1; 10 positions match TRBD2. The DNA for the CDR3 is TGTGCCAGCCGGTTAGCGGGAGGTTCTATTGAGCAGTTCTTC. As protein: CASRLAGGSIEQFF.